The 4 T cell receptor beta chains given below trace back to one sample, sequenced in a study of blood T cell repertoires in COVID-19. Only in-frame clones appear in the TCRdb table, and some are missing; sequencing was by immunoSEQ multiplex PCR. This sample has around 50,000 clones; roughly four fifths occur once, and the top ten carry roughly 7%. The source material was peripheral blood. The receptor set was obtained from a man aged 35 to 55 with acute or convalescent COVID-19.

J is TRBJ2-3 and V is TRBV2; 7 positions match TRBD1. V was pared by 6 bases and J by 1 base, with 7 bases of the junction left unmatched. CDR3 length: 15 amino acids. Germline CDR1 is SNHLY and CDR2 is FYNNEI. The CDR3 region has the DNA TGTGCCAGCAGCCCCAGGGACAGCGGCACAGATACGCAGTATTTT. It codes for CASSPRDSGTDTQYF. Based on the CDR3 plus reference TRBV2 and TRBJ2-3, the full variable domain is EPEVTQTPSHQVTQMGQEVILRCVPISNHLYFYWYRQILGQKVEFLVSFYNNEISEKSEIFDDQFSVERPDGSNFTLKIRSTKLEDSAMYFCASSPRDSGTDTQYFGPGTRLTVL.

This chain links TRBV18 with TRBJ2-7, with D unresolved. Between the trimmed V and J ends, which lost 0 bases and 4 bases, there was a span of 7 bases. The CDR3 has 13 amino acids. The germline V gene encodes CDR1 KGHSH and CDR2 LQKENI. Here the CDR3 reads CASSPPRQYEQYF. CDR3 bases: TGTGCCAGCTCACCACCGAGGCAGTACGAGCAGTACTTC.

The genes are TRBV6-1 and TRBJ1-6, with no clear D. Germline V gene sequence: CDR1 MNHNS, CDR2 SASEGT. V was shortened by 3 bases and J by 7 bases, with 7 bases between the two germline ends. This CDR3 is 13 amino acids long. This chain's CDR3 is CASSDVANSPLHF. CDR3 in DNA: TGTGCCAGCAGTGATGTAGCGAATTCACCCCTCCACTTT.

J is TRBJ2-7 and V is TRBV28, with 7 bases matching TRBD1. CDR1 and CDR2 from the germline V gene are MDHEN and SYDVKM. Losses at the gene ends were 4 bases for V and 2 bases for J; bases not matched to a gene: 11. The CDR3 consists of 16 residues. The chain's CDR3 is CASSSLGTARTYEQYF. The CDR3 bases are TGTGCCAGCAGTTCCCTCGGGACAGCCCGAACCTACGAGCAGTACTTC.